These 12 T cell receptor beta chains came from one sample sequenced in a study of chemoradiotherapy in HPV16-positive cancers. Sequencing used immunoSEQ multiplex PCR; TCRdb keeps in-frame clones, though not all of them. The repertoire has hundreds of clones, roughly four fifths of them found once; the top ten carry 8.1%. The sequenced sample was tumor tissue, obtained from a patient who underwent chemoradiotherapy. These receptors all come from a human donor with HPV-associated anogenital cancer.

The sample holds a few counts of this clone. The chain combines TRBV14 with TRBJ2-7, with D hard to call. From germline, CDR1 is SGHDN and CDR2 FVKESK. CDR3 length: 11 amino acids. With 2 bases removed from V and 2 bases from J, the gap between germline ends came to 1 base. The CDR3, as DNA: TGTGCCAGCAGCCAAACCTACGAGCAGTACTTC. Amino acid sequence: CASSQTYEQYF.

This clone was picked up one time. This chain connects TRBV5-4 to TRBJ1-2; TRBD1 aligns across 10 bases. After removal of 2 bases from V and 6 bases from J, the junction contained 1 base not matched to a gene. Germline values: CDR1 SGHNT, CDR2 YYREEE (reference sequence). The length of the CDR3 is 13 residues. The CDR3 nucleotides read TGTGCCAGCAGCTTTGGACAGGGGGATGGCTACACCTTC. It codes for CASSFGQGDGYTF. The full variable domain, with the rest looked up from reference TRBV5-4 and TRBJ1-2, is ETGVTQSPTHLIKTRGQQVTLRCSSQSGHNTVSWYQQALGQGPQFIFQYYREEENGRGNFPPRFSGLQFPNYSSELNVNALELDDSALYLCASSFGQGDGYTFGSGTRLTVV.

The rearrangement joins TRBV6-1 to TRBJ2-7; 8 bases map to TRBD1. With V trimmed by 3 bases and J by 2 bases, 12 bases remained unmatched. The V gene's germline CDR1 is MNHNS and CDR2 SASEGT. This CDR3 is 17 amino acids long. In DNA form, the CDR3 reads TGTGCCAGCAGTGACCAAGCAGGGGGCTGGTTCCCCTACGAGCAGTACTTC. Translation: CASSDQAGGWFPYEQYF.

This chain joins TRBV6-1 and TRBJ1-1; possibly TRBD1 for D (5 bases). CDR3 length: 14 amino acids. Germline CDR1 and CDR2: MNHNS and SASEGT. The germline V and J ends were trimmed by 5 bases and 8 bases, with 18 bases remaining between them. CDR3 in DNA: TGTGCCAGCAGTTCAGGGAGGGAGACAGCGGAAGCTTTCTTT. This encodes CASSSGRETAEAFF.

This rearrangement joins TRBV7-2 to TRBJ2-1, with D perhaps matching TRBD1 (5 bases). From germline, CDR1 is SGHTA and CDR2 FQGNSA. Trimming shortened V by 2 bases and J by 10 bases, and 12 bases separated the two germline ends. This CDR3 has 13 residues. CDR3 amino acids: CASSLNQGGEQFF. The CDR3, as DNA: TGTGCCAGCAGCTTAAACCAGGGTGGGGAGCAGTTCTTC.

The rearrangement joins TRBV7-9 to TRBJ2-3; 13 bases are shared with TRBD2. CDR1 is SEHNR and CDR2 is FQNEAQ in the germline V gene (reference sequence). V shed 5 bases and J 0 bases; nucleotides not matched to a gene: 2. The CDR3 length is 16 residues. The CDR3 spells CASSRLAGGSTDTQYF. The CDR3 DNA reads TGTGCCAGCAGCAGACTAGCGGGGGGAAGCACAGATACGCAGTATTTT.

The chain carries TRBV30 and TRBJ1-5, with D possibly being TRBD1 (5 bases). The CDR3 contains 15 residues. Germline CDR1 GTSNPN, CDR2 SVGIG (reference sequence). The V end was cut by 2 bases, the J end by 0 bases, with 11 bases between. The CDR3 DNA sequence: TGTGCCTGGAGTAGGGGACTGAATAGCAATCAGCCCCAGCATTTT. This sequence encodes CAWSRGLNSNQPQHF.

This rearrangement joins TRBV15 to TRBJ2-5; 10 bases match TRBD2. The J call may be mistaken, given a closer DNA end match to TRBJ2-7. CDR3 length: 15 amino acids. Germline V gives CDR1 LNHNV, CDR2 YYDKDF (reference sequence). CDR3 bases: TGTGCCACCAGCAGAGATAGCGGGGGGTCCTACGAGCAGTACTTC. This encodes CATSRDSGGSYEQYF.

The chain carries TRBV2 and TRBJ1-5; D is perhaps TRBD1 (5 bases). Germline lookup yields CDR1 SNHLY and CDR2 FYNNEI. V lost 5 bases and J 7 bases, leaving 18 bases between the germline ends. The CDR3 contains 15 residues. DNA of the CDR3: TGTGCCAGCAGTCGAAAGGGGCAGGGAGGACAGCCCCAGCATTTT. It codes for CASSRKGQGGQPQHF.

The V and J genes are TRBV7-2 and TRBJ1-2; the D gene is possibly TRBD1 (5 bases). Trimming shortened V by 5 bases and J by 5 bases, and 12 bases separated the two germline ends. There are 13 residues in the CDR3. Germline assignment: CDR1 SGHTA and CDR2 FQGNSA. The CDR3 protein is CASSPGKEYGYTF. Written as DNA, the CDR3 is TGTGCCAGCAGCCCAGGGAAAGAATATGGCTACACCTTC.

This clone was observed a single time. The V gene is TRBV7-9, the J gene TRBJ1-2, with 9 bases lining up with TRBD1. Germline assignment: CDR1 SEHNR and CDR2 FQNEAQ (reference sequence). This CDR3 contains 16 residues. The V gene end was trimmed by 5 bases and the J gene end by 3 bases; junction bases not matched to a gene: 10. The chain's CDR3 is CASSELGQGMDYGYTF. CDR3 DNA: TGTGCCAGCAGCGAACTAGGACAGGGGATGGACTATGGCTACACCTTC.

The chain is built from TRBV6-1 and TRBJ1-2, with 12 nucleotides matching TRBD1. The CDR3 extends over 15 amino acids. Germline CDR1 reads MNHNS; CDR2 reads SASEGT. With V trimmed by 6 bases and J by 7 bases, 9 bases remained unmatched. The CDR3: CASSRDRGRSGGYTF. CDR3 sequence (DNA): TGTGCCAGCAGCCGGGACAGGGGGCGATCTGGTGGCTACACCTTC.